Below, 12 T cell receptor beta chains from the same sample are listed, as sequenced in a study of CD8+ T cells in alopecia areata. Sample treatment: oral pan-JAK inhibitor, 5-10 mg twice daily. Following RNA extraction, reverse transcription yielded cDNA that acted as the sequencing template. TCRdb keeps only in-frame clones here, not all; method: immunoSEQ multiplex PCR. The profile shows around 190,000 clones, approximately 67% of them singletons. Sequencing used CD4+ T cells sorted from blood, obtained around week 50, from a patient treated with tofacitinib. These receptors originate from a human donor with alopecia areata.

V usage is TRBV29-1 and J usage is TRBJ2-2; a weak D match, TRBD1 (5 bases). Germline CDR1 is SQVTM and CDR2 is ANQGSEA. This CDR3 region has 11 residues. The germline V and J ends were trimmed by 2 bases and 9 bases, with 7 bases remaining between them. CDR3 sequence reads: CSVERGRELFF. In DNA, the CDR3 is TGCAGCGTTGAAAGGGGAAGGGAGCTGTTTTTT.

This clone was counted between two and nine times. The chain is built from TRBV29-1 and TRBJ2-6, with D maybe TRBD1 (6 bases). The germline V gene has CDR1 SQVTM and CDR2 ANQGSEA. The ends were cut back, 6 bases at V and 4 bases at J, with 16 bases in the middle. The CDR3 spans 15 residues. The CDR3 coding sequence is TGCAGCGTGCGTACCACAGGGCCCGGGGCCAACGTCCTGACTTTC. Translated, it gives CSVRTTGPGANVLTF.

This chain joins TRBV5-6 and TRBJ2-3, with a tentative D call TRBD2 (7 bases). The ends were cut back, 3 bases at V and 5 bases at J, with 13 bases in the middle. The V gene's germline CDR1 is SGHDT and CDR2 YYEEEE. This CDR3 has 14 residues. The CDR3 bases are TGTGCCAGCAGCTGGGGGGGCCGGAAAGATACGCAGTATTTT. This gives the protein CASSWGGRKDTQYF. Drawing the rest from reference TRBV5-6 and TRBJ2-3, the complete variable domain is DAGVTQSPTHLIKTRGQQVTLRCSPKSGHDTVSWYQQALGQGPQFIFQYYEEEERQRGNFPDRFSGHQFPNYSSELNVNALLLGDSALYLCASSWGGRKDTQYFGPGTRLTVL.

The V and J genes are TRBV5-6 and TRBJ2-3, with D perhaps TRBD1 or TRBD2 (5 bases each). This CDR3 has 18 residues. Trimming removed 5 bases at V and 4 bases at J, with 26 bases between. Germline V CDR1 and CDR2: SGHDT, YYEEEE. The CDR3 spells CASSTIKTGRYNADTQYF. The CDR3 coding sequence is TGTGCCAGCAGTACTATTAAGACGGGACGCTATAACGCAGATACGCAGTATTTT.

This clone came up once. The chain combines TRBV29-1 with TRBJ1-1, with D possibly TRBD1 on 6 matching bases. The ends were cut back, 5 bases at V and 1 base at J, with 11 bases in the middle. From germline, CDR1 is SQVTM and CDR2 ANQGSEA. There are 13 residues in the CDR3. This CDR3 reads CSVNPGQNTEAFF. The CDR3 bases are TGCAGCGTTAATCCGGGACAGAACACTGAAGCTTTCTTT.

The J gene is TRBJ2-7, the V gene TRBV29-1, with TRBD1 as a possible D gene (6 bases). The V gene lost 2 bases and the J gene lost 7 bases, with 15 bases spanning the gap. This CDR3 has 13 residues. Germline V lookup: CDR1 SQVTM, CDR2 ANQGSEA. CDR3 nucleotide sequence: TGCAGCGTTGAACCCCGCAGGGGATGGGAGCAGTACTTC. Protein: CSVEPRRGWEQYF.

The V call is TRBV29-1, the J call TRBJ2-3; D perhaps matches TRBD2 (5 bases). In germline, CDR1 is SQVTM, CDR2 ANQGSEA. The CDR3 covers 14 residues. The V gene lost 0 bases and the J gene lost 4 bases, with 11 bases spanning the gap. DNA of the CDR3: TGCAGCGTTGAAGATCCCCGGGGAGCAGATACGCAGTATTTT. It is translated as CSVEDPRGADTQYF.

This chain links TRBV19 with TRBJ1-2, with 10 bases that match TRBD1. Per the germline V gene, CDR1 is LNHDA and CDR2 is SQIVND (reference sequence). The CDR3 spans 17 residues. Unmatched junction bases numbered 16, after V lost 6 bases and J lost 6 bases. CDR3 loop: CASRPPGPGQGYDGYTF. In DNA form, the CDR3 reads TGTGCCAGTAGACCACCCGGACCGGGACAGGGGTATGATGGCTACACCTTC.

V usage is TRBV11-2 and J usage is TRBJ2-1, with 8 positions matching TRBD1. Germline-derived CDR1 and CDR2 are SGHAT and FQNNGV. V was pared by 5 bases and J by 4 bases, with 10 bases of the junction left unmatched. CDR3 length: 16 residues. The CDR3 region is CASSGQGQLRYNEQFF. In DNA, the CDR3 is TGTGCCAGCAGCGGACAGGGTCAACTGCGTTACAATGAGCAGTTCTTC.

This clone came up once. The chain combines TRBV29-1 with TRBJ2-2; perhaps D is TRBD1 or TRBD2 (5 bases each). Trimming shortened V by 5 bases and J by 3 bases, and 10 bases separated the two germline ends. Germline-derived CDR1 and CDR2 are SQVTM and ANQGSEA. This CDR3 is 13 amino acids long. The CDR3, as DNA: TGCAGCGTTCTTGGGGGTGACACCGGGGAGCTGTTTTTT. Translating it yields CSVLGGDTGELFF.

This chain joins TRBV9 and TRBJ2-7, with D possibly TRBD1 on 6 matching bases. The CDR3 totals 15 residues. Germline lookup yields CDR1 SGDLS and CDR2 YYNGEE. V was pared by 0 bases and J by 4 bases, with 14 bases between. The CDR3 region is CASSVGQDPLYEQYF. In DNA, the CDR3 is TGTGCCAGCAGCGTAGGACAGGATCCCCTTTACGAGCAGTACTTC.

The V call is TRBV7-2, the J call TRBJ1-2; TRBD1 might be the D (5 bases). Per the germline V gene, CDR1 is SGHTA and CDR2 is FQGNSA. CDR3 length: 14 residues. The ends were cut back, 2 bases at V and 5 bases at J, with 12 bases in the middle. The CDR3 sequence is CASSLRRGEYGYTF. CDR3 sequence (DNA): TGTGCCAGCAGCTTAAGGCGGGGGGAGTATGGCTACACCTTC. Using reference TRBV7-2 and TRBJ1-2 for the parts outside the CDR3, the full variable domain is GAGVSQSPSNKVTEKGKDVELRCDPISGHTALYWYRQSLGQGLEFLIYFQGNSAPDKSGLPSDRFSAERTGGSVSTLTIQRTQQEDSAVYLCASSLRRGEYGYTFGSGTRLTVV.